These T cell receptor beta chains were read from a single sample in a study of regulatory T cells in long-lasting Graves disease. Each CDR3 protein gets one entry after TCRdb re-called the multiplex PCR reads with MiXCR. The table lists some 370,000 distinct CDR3 sequences, roughly 12% of them singletons, with about 19% in the top ten. The same sample was also studied in work on T cells in Graves' hyperthyroidism and ophthalmopathy.

This specimen was peripheral blood mononuclear cells (PBMCs), taken at new diagnosis, from a patient treated with antithyroid drugs. Source of these receptors: a woman aged 18-29 years with Graves disease. CDR3s include the opening cysteine and the closing phenylalanine or tryptophan. Fields, in order: V gene, J gene, D gene, clone size, CDR3 DNA, CDR3 protein. A D gene is named only where the DNA matches it firmly. Clone size is stated in some rows and not others, as once, few, many or a class when expanded.

TRBV7-9,TRBJ2-1,TRBD2,-,TGTGCCAGCAGCTCCCCTTCTAAAGCGGGGGGCCACAATGAGCAGTTCTTC,CASSSPSKAGGHNEQFF
TRBV10-2,TRBJ2-1,-,-,TGCGCCAGTTATACCACCCACAGGGACAATGAGCAGTTCTTC,CASYTTHRDNEQFF
TRBV2,TRBJ1-5,-,few,TGTGCCAGCAGCGGAGGGGGGCAGCCCCAGCATTTT,CASSGGGQPQHF
TRBV28,TRBJ1-2,-,many,TGTGCCAGCGCCAATACAGGAGGCTATGGCTACACCTTC,CASANTGGYGYTF
TRBV20-1,TRBJ2-7,-,many,TGCAGTGCTAGGGGAAGAAGCGGAACCTACGAGCAGTACTTC,CSARGRSGTYEQYF
TRBV20-1,TRBJ1-5,TRBD1,many,TGCAGTGCCACAGGGGGCAATCAGCCCCAGCATTTT,CSATGGNQPQHF
TRBV11-1,TRBJ1-3,TRBD1,-,TGTGCCAGCAGCTTAATGGGACAGAGATCCTCGCGCTCTGGAAACACCATATATTTT,CASSLMGQRSSRSGNTIYF
TRBV7-2,TRBJ1-2,-,many,TGTGCCAGCAGCTTAGGCTTCCGGGCCTTTAACTATGGCTACACCTTC,CASSLGFRAFNYGYTF
TRBV4-1,TRBJ1-1,-,-,TGCGCCAGCAGCCAAGGGAGCCTGGATTTTGGAGGCACTGAAGCTTTCTTT,CASSQGSLDFGGTEAFF
TRBV20-1,TRBJ1-2,-,-,TGCAGTGCTAGAGGGGGCAGCCTGGGGGGCTACACCTTC,CSARGGSLGGYTF
TRBV28,TRBJ2-7,-,many,TGTGCCAGCAGTTTATCCAAAAGGGTCCGGTCCTACGAGCAGTACTTC,CASSLSKRVRSYEQYF
TRBV7-9,TRBJ2-5,-,few,TGTGCCAGCAGCTTAGCTCTGGGGATGGAGACCCAGTACTTC,CASSLALGMETQYF
TRBV11-2,TRBJ1-1,-,many,TGTGCCAGCAGCTTACGACTGGAGTGGGGGGAAGCTTTCTTT,CASSLRLEWGEAFF
TRBV29-1,TRBJ1-1,-,many,TGCAGCGTGGAGAGACAGGCGAACACTGAAGCTTTCTTT,CSVERQANTEAFF
TRBV27,TRBJ2-5,TRBD2,-,TGTGCCAGCAGTTTAGTCCTAGCGGGAGGGCCCCGAGAGACCCAGTACTTC,CASSLVLAGGPRETQYF
TRBV7-9,TRBJ2-6,-,many,TGTGCCAGCAGCCTCATACTTGGGTCTGGGGCCAACGTCCTGGCTTTC,CASSLILGSGANVLAF
TRBV9,TRBJ2-3,-,-,TGTGCCAGCAGCGTAGCAATTGGGGCCACAGATACGCAGTATTTT,CASSVAIGATDTQYF
TRBV27,TRBJ1-5,-,many,TGTGCCAGCAGGATAACACGGGATCAGCCCCAGCATTTT,CASRITRDQPQHF
TRBV11-2,TRBJ2-3,-,many,TGTGCCAGCAGCTTAGTGGTCGGCCGTACGCAGTATTTT,CASSLVVGRTQYF
TRBV19,TRBJ2-4,TRBD2,-,TGTGCCAGTAGTATAGAAGATTTGGAGCGGGGGCGCAAAAGAGGAAACATTCAGTACTTC,CASSIEDLERGRKRGNIQYF
TRBV6-2/TRBV6-3,TRBJ2-1,-,many,TGTGCCACTACGAGGAGCTCCTACAATGAGCAGTTCTTC,CATTRSSYNEQFF
TRBV6-1,TRBJ2-1,TRBD2,few,TGTGCCAGCAGCCGGCCTAGCGGGAGGGCCCCTTTCCTCTACAATGAGCAGTTCTTC,CASSRPSGRAPFLYNEQFF
TRBV12-3/TRBV12-4,TRBJ2-2,-,-,TGTGCCAGCACCCTGACGGCAGGGGTTGGGGAGCTGTTTTTT,CASTLTAGVGELFF
TRBV7-9,TRBJ1-2,TRBD1,many,TGTGCCAGCAGCTACCAGGGGGGCGCCATCTTC,CASSYQGGAIF
TRBV7-8,TRBJ1-3,TRBD1,many,TGTGCCAGCAGCTTAGGGGGACAGTCAGTGAATTTT,CASSLGGQSVNF
TRBV27,TRBJ2-1,-,-,TGTGCCAGCAGTTTAGCGATAGCAGGGCATGAGCAGTTCTTC,CASSLAIAGHEQFF
TRBV6-1,TRBJ1-5,TRBD1,-,TGTGCCAGCAGACCCGGGACAGCTAGCAATCAGCCCCAGCATTTT,CASRPGTASNQPQHF
TRBV7-2,TRBJ2-3,-,many,TGTGCCACCAGGGGGGGCCCATATACGCAGTATTTT,CATRGGPYTQYF
TRBV20-1,TRBJ2-1,TRBD2,many,TGCAGTGCCGAGTGGCTAGCGGGATACAATGAGCAGTTCTTC,CSAEWLAGYNEQFF
TRBV2,TRBJ2-2,-,-,TGTGCCAGCAGTGAACAGGGGGAGGTCGGGGAGCTGTTTTTT,CASSEQGEVGELFF
TRBV7-3,TRBJ2-2,-,many,TGTGCCAGCAGCTCTCTAGCGACTATGAACACCGGGGAGCTGTTTTTT,CASSSLATMNTGELFF
TRBV11-2,TRBJ2-1,TRBD2,-,TGTGCCAGCAGCTTAGGTCGGGCGGGAGGAGGGTACAATGAGCAGTTCTTC,CASSLGRAGGGYNEQFF
TRBV7-9,TRBJ2-1,TRBD2,many,TGTGCCAGCTACCTTGGGGTAGCGGGGCCCAATGAGCAGTTCTTC,CASYLGVAGPNEQFF
TRBV9,TRBJ2-7,-,few,TGTGCCAGCAGCGTCTCTCAGGGCAGGGGCTCCTACGAGCAGTACTTC,CASSVSQGRGSYEQYF
TRBV19,TRBJ1-1,-,few,TGTGCCAGTATAAGGACGGGGATGAACACTGAAGCTTTCTTT,CASIRTGMNTEAFF
TRBV11-2,TRBJ2-3,-,few,TGTGCCAGCAGCCCCTTGTTTGAGGCGCCGGGTTATATAGATACGCAGTATTTT,CASSPLFEAPGYIDTQYF